These 32 T cell receptor beta chains share one sample of origin, sequenced in a study of response to subunit inactivated influenza vaccine listed by TCRdb under 2018. The library was built by means of RT-PCR. The run used an Illumina HiSeq 2500. TCRdb passed the public sequencing reads through fastp at Q25 and MiXCR, retaining productive beta sequences. Rows matching on CDR3 protein sequence are summarized as one entry with the most common DNA and genes. For this sample the table gives roughly 190,000 distinct CDR3 sequences, of which roughly an eighth were detected only once. Clones ranked in the top ten supply about 25% of the sample. The sequencing here drew on CD8+ T cells sorted from PBMCs, taken 4 to 6 days after vaccination. These receptor sequences come from a man in his forties or fifties who received an inactivated influenza vaccine. Donor details come from another sample of the same person, matched by shared clones.

This clonotype occurred many times. CDR3 nucleotide sequence: TGTGCCAGCAGTTTAGCGGGACAGATGACCGGGGAGCTGTTTTTT. Residues: CASSLAGQMTGELFF. The rearrangement joins TRBV12-3 or TRBV12-4 to TRBJ2-2; 7 bases map to TRBD1. The V segment lost 0 bases and the J segment 5 bases; nucleotides outside the gene matches: 3. The CDR3 extends over 15 amino acids.

This clonotype turned up a few times. The V and J genes are TRBV7-6 and TRBJ2-1; a weak D match, TRBD2 (5 bases). The CDR3 extends over 14 amino acids. Germline CDR1 is SGHVS and CDR2 is FNYEAQ. Trimming shortened V by 2 bases and J by 8 bases, and 13 bases separated the two germline ends. CDR3 residues: CASSLRTVDYEQFF. The CDR3 DNA reads as TGTGCCAGCAGCTTACGTACAGTGGACTATGAGCAGTTCTTC.

The table lists this clonotype with a few counts. The chain's CDR3 is CATAGTGHYEQYF. In nucleotides, the CDR3 is TGTGCCACAGCCGGGACAGGGCACTACGAGCAGTACTTC. V usage is TRBV24-1 and J usage is TRBJ2-7, with 9 bases matching TRBD1. V was clipped by 10 bases and J by 3 bases; unmatched bases: 6. Germline V gives CDR1 KGHDR, CDR2 SFDVKD. The CDR3 spans 13 residues.

The rearrangement links TRBV5-5 to TRBJ2-7; D not certain. The CDR3 contains 14 residues. Looked up from germline, CDR1 is SGHKS and CDR2 is YYEKEE (reference sequence). Trimming stripped 3 bases from V and 0 bases from J, with 10 bases between. Written as DNA, the CDR3 is TGTGCCAGCAGCTCTTGGTCAGGCTCCTACGAGCAGTACTTC. Its protein product is CASSSWSGSYEQYF.

Only one count was recorded for this clonotype. The rearrangement links TRBV4-3 to TRBJ2-1, with unresolved D. The V end lost 1 base, the J end lost 0 bases, and 7 bases lay between the germline ends. Germline V lookup: CDR1 LGHNA, CDR2 YSLEER. The CDR3 covers 15 residues. The CDR3 nucleotides are TGCGCCAGCAGCCAAGTGTACAGCTCCTACAATGAGCAGTTCTTC. This translates into CASSQVYSSYNEQFF.

This clonotype was detected ten times or more. This chain joins TRBV12-3 or TRBV12-4 and TRBJ2-7, with D possibly matching TRBD1 (5 bases). The CDR3 length is 12 residues. Trimming cost V 3 bases and J 7 bases, with 10 bases left between them. CDR3 in amino acids: CASSLNRFEQYF. The CDR3, as DNA: TGTGCCAGCAGTTTGAACAGGTTTGAGCAGTACTTC.

The rearrangement joins TRBV12-3 or TRBV12-4 to TRBJ2-1; TRBD2 aligns across 7 bases. V was pared by 7 bases and J by 0 bases, with 9 bases of the junction left unmatched. The CDR3 has 16 residues. CDR3 loop: CASTLGRGISYNEQFF. In nucleotides, the CDR3 is TGTGCCAGCACCCTTGGGAGGGGCATCTCCTACAATGAGCAGTTCTTC.

This clonotype was counted a few times. The chain employs TRBV28 and TRBJ2-1; 12 bases are shared with TRBD2. Germline-derived CDR1 and CDR2 are MDHEN and SYDVKM. The CDR3 length is 17 residues. V trimming: 8 bases; J trimming: 0 bases; junction bases outside the gene matches: 8. Written as DNA, the CDR3 is TGTGCCAGCTCGGGACTAGCGGGTCCCTACTCCTACAATGAGCAGTTCTTC. Its translation: CASSGLAGPYSYNEQFF. Using reference TRBV28 and TRBJ2-1 for the parts outside the CDR3, the full variable domain is DVKVTQSSRYLVKRTGEKVFLECVQDMDHENMFWYRQDPGLGLRLIYFSYDVKMKEKGDIPEGYSVSREKKERFSLILESASTNQTSMYLCASSGLAGPYSYNEQFFGPGTRLTVL.

The chain employs TRBV12-3 or TRBV12-4 and TRBJ1-5, with TRBD1 as a possible D gene (5 bases). The CDR3 length is 16 residues. Trimming took 1 base from V and 4 from J, leaving 14 bases between them. The CDR3 sequence: CASSLVQGPGNQPQHF. As DNA, the CDR3 is TGTGCCAGCAGTTTAGTGCAAGGGCCAGGGAATCAGCCCCAGCATTTT.

The chain recombines TRBV7-9 with TRBJ1-2, with unresolved D. Germline values: CDR1 SEHNR, CDR2 FQNEAQ (reference sequence). Trimming took off 7 bases at V and 1 base at J, with 16 bases between the two ends. This CDR3 region has 15 residues. The CDR3 sequence is CASTTDSFLNYGYTF. The CDR3 coding sequence is TGTGCCAGCACCACCGATTCCTTTCTTAACTATGGCTACACCTTC. The full variable domain, in which reference TRBV7-9 and TRBJ1-2 provide the parts outside the CDR3, is DTGVSQNPRHKITKRGQNVTFRCDPISEHNRLYWYRQTLGQGPEFLTYFQNEAQLEKSRLLSDRFSAERPKGSFSTLEIQRTEQGDSAMYLCASTTDSFLNYGYTFGSGTRLTVV.

This clonotype was counted a single time. The V call is TRBV10-3, the J call TRBJ2-5; 7 positions agree with TRBD1. The germline V gene has CDR1 ENHRY and CDR2 SYGVKD. The ends lost 5 bases at V and 5 bases at J; junction bases unmatched: 14. The CDR3 is made up of 16 amino acids. CDR3 sequence (DNA): TGTGCCATCAGTTCCGGGACAGATGAACGCCTGGAGACCCAGTACTTC. Protein: CAISSGTDERLETQYF.

This clonotype was counted between two and nine times. The chain uses TRBV5-1 and TRBJ2-3; D ambiguous. Germline CDR1 and CDR2: SGHRS and YFSETQ. The CDR3 has 14 residues. Trimming took off 6 bases at V and 0 bases at J, with 11 bases between the two ends. CDR3 coding DNA: TGCGCCAGCACTCGCATTTCTAGCACAGATACGCAGTATTTT. It encodes CASTRISSTDTQYF.

In this sample, this clonotype turned up a few times. The J gene is TRBJ1-1, the V gene TRBV13; a possible D gene is TRBD1 (6 bases). This CDR3 is built from 13 residues. Germline V lookup: CDR1 PRHDT, CDR2 FYEKMQ (reference sequence). V dropped 6 bases and J dropped 4 bases, with 12 bases sitting between them. This CDR3 is CASSPARGTEAFF. The CDR3 DNA reads as TGTGCCAGCAGTCCTGCCAGGGGCACTGAAGCTTTCTTT. Full variable domain (rest looked up from reference TRBV13 and TRBJ1-1): AAGVIQSPRHLIKEKRETATLKCYPIPRHDTVYWYQQGPGQDPQFLISFYEKMQSDKGSIPDRFSAQQFSDYHSELNMSSLELGDSALYFCASSPARGTEAFFGQGTRLTVV.

This chain uses TRBV12-3 or TRBV12-4 with TRBJ2-7; D might be TRBD1 (6 bases). The ends were cut back, 5 bases at V and 3 bases at J, with 11 bases in the middle. The CDR3 contains 13 residues. The CDR3 bases are TGTGCCAGCAGTCCCAAGGGGGACTACGAGCAGTACTTC. This gives the protein CASSPKGDYEQYF.

This clonotype was detected only a few times. The V call is TRBV4-2, the J call TRBJ2-5; a possible D gene is TRBD2 (6 bases). V lost 1 base, J lost 4 bases, and 13 bases lay in between. Germline assignment: CDR1 LGHNA and CDR2 YNFKEQ. This CDR3 region has 15 residues. This CDR3 reads CASSQGWNSGETQYF. The CDR3 nucleotides read TGTGCCAGCAGCCAAGGTTGGAATAGCGGAGAGACCCAGTACTTC.

This clonotype has more than one count but fewer than ten. The V gene is TRBV25-1, the J gene TRBJ2-1, with 10 bases matching TRBD2. Trimming removed 2 bases from V and 7 bases from J; junction bases left unmatched: 11. This CDR3 is built from 17 residues. Germline loops: CDR1 MGHDK, CDR2 SYGVNS. In DNA, the CDR3 is TGTGCCAGCAGTGAACCCACTCTAGCGGGGGTGAGGAATGAGCAGTTCTTC. Translating it yields CASSEPTLAGVRNEQFF.

In its sample, this clonotype was seen a few times. DNA of the CDR3: TGTGCCAGCAGTTTTTGGCAGGGGAGGGCCAAAAACATTCAGTACTTC. It translates to CASSFWQGRAKNIQYF. This sequence joins TRBV12-3 or TRBV12-4 and TRBJ2-4; D is perhaps TRBD1 or TRBD2 (6 bases each). This CDR3 comprises 16 residues. The germline V and J ends were trimmed by 3 bases and 1 base, with 13 bases remaining between them.

In its sample, this clonotype was seen a few times. J is TRBJ1-1 and V is TRBV30; tentative D call: TRBD1 (5 bases). Germline-derived CDR1 and CDR2 are GTSNPN and SVGIG (reference sequence). Between the trimmed V and J ends, which lost 1 base and 3 bases, there was a span of 9 bases. This CDR3 has 13 residues. DNA for the CDR3: TGTGCCTGGAGTGGGGGCTCCTACACTGAAGCTTTCTTT. Translating it yields CAWSGGSYTEAFF.

This chain connects TRBV29-1 to TRBJ1-1, with D possibly TRBD1 on 5 matching bases. V was shortened by 7 bases and J by 1 base, with 13 bases between the two germline ends. From germline, CDR1 is SQVTM and CDR2 ANQGSEA. CDR3 size: 13 residues. The CDR3: CSAGPGTNTEAFF. In DNA, the CDR3 is TGCAGCGCCGGCCCGGGGACGAACACTGAAGCTTTCTTT.

This clonotype was detected a few times. The genes are TRBV5-1 and TRBJ1-2, with a weak D call TRBD1 (6 bases). V lost 4 bases to trimming and J lost 1 base, with 11 bases between them. Germline values: CDR1 SGHRS, CDR2 YFSETQ. This CDR3 comprises 14 residues. The CDR3 region is CASSPLGGNYGYTF. In DNA, the CDR3 is TGCGCCAGCAGCCCCTTAGGGGGTAACTATGGCTACACCTTC.

This clonotype was seen only a few times. This chain uses TRBV10-2 with TRBJ2-5, with 8 bases that match TRBD1. This CDR3 contains 15 residues. Germline loops: CDR1 WSHSY, CDR2 SAAADI. V shed 3 bases and J 5 bases; nucleotides not matched to a gene: 8. Here the CDR3 DNA reads TGCGCCAGCAGTGACCCAAGACAGGGGTTCGAGACCCAGTACTTC. Amino acid sequence: CASSDPRQGFETQYF.

The rearrangement joins TRBV27 to TRBJ2-5; perhaps TRBD1 as D (5 bases). V dropped 7 bases and J dropped 8 bases, with 14 bases sitting between them. The CDR3 is 12 residues long. CDR1 is MNHEY, CDR2 SMNVEV, per germline (reference sequence). The CDR3 here is CASKGWMETQYF. Written as DNA, the CDR3 is TGTGCCAGCAAGGGGTGGATGGAAACCCAGTACTTC.

The gene calls are TRBV7-2 and TRBJ1-4, with 8 bases matching TRBD1. The V and J ends lost 4 bases and 6 bases, in that order; junction bases with no gene match: 7. This CDR3 contains 15 residues. Germline V gene lookup returns CDR1 SGHTA and CDR2 FQGNSA. Here the CDR3 DNA reads TGTGCCAGCAGCTCGACAGGGGACAACTATGAAAAACTGTTTTTT. Protein sequence: CASSSTGDNYEKLFF.

This chain connects TRBV29-1 to TRBJ2-2, with D tentatively TRBD1 (6 bases). Germline CDR1 is SQVTM and CDR2 is ANQGSEA. V shed 2 bases and J shed 3 bases, with 7 bases lying between them. This CDR3 is built from 13 residues. The CDR3 region is CSVEKGDTGELFF. In DNA, the CDR3 is TGCAGCGTTGAAAAGGGGGACACCGGGGAGCTGTTTTTT.

The chain carries TRBV6-2 or TRBV6-3 and TRBJ2-1; D unresolved. The CDR3 runs to 12 residues. V was clipped by 0 bases and J by 8 bases, with 5 bases between them. The germline V gene has CDR1 MNHEY and CDR2 SVGEGT. The CDR3 spells CASSYSKDEQFF. The CDR3 DNA is TGTGCCAGCAGTTACTCAAAAGATGAGCAGTTCTTC.

Only a few counts were recorded for this clonotype. V usage is TRBV29-1 and J usage is TRBJ2-7; D may be TRBD2 (6 bases). This CDR3 has 14 amino acids. Trimming left V 7 bases short and J 7 bases short, with 23 bases between. In germline, CDR1 is SQVTM, CDR2 ANQGSEA. This CDR3 reads CSAALGTPVGEQYF. CDR3 in DNA: TGCAGCGCCGCACTCGGGACTCCGGTAGGGGAGCAGTACTTC.

This sequence joins TRBV20-1 and TRBJ1-2; TRBD1 matches 9 bases. The CDR3 runs to 15 residues. The germline V gene encodes CDR1 DFQATT and CDR2 SNEGSKA (reference sequence). After removal of 5 bases from V and 2 bases from J, the junction contained 9 bases not matched to a gene. The CDR3 spells CSALRRTGVNYGYTF. The CDR3 nucleotides are TGCAGTGCTTTAAGAAGGACAGGGGTAAACTATGGCTACACCTTC.

This clonotype was seen a few times. This sequence joins TRBV12-3 or TRBV12-4 and TRBJ2-1, with 10 positions matching TRBD2. The trim removed 5 bases at V and 9 bases at J, leaving 10 bases unmatched. This CDR3 has 15 amino acids. In DNA form, the CDR3 reads TGTGCCAGCAGTCTCGGGACTAGCGCCCCCGGTGAGCAGTTCTTC. Encoded protein: CASSLGTSAPGEQFF.

A few counts support this clonotype. The rearrangement joins TRBV7-9 to TRBJ2-3, with 9 bases fitting TRBD2. In germline, CDR1 is SEHNR, CDR2 FQNEAQ (reference sequence). This CDR3 has 16 residues. Unmatched junction bases numbered 8, after V lost 1 base and J lost 6 bases. The CDR3 spells CASSLDPRGGRDTQYF. CDR3 DNA sequence: TGTGCCAGCAGCTTAGACCCGCGGGGGGGCCGTGATACGCAGTATTTT.

The chain combines TRBV20-1 with TRBJ2-1; a possible D gene is TRBD2 (6 bases). The CDR3 spans 19 residues. Germline CDR1 is DFQATT and CDR2 is SNEGSKA (reference sequence). Trimming shortened V by 6 bases and J by 6 bases, and 33 bases separated the two germline ends. CDR3 sequence: CSARGRAGTRTIVTNEQFF. For the CDR3, the DNA is TGCAGTGCAAGGGGTCGGGCGGGAACAAGGACGATCGTGACCAATGAGCAGTTCTTC.

This clonotype was counted a few times. The V and J genes are TRBV30 and TRBJ2-1; 10 positions agree with TRBD2. V gave up 4 bases and J gave up 15 bases; unmatched junction bases: 6. The germline V gene has CDR1 GTSNPN and CDR2 SVGIG (reference sequence). The CDR3 consists of 11 residues. CDR3 coding DNA: TGTGCCTGGAACTCGGGACTAGCGTCGTTCTTC. This sequence encodes CAWNSGLASFF.

A few counts support this clonotype. The V and J genes are TRBV7-9 and TRBJ1-1; D may be TRBD1 (6 bases). The CDR3 sequence is 16 residues long. Between the trimmed V and J ends, which lost 5 bases and 0 bases, there was a span of 16 bases. CDR1 SEHNR and CDR2 FQNEAQ come from the germline V gene (reference sequence). Here the CDR3 reads CASSRLGQLMNTEAFF. CDR3 sequence (DNA): TGTGCCAGCAGCCGCCTAGGACAGCTCATGAACACTGAAGCTTTCTTT.